These 26 T cell receptor beta chains share one sample of origin, sequenced in a study of T cells in localized non-small cell lung cancer. Method: immunoSEQ multiplex PCR; TCRdb's copy keeps in-frame clones and lacks some. The sample shows roughly 40,000 clones, 81% of them seen only once. The sequenced sample was peripheral blood mononuclear cells, obtained before any cancer treatment. These receptors were taken from a male donor aged 60 or older with stage II lung adenocarcinoma.

The J gene is TRBJ1-5, the V gene TRBV2; TRBD1 agrees at 7 bases. Germline CDR1 SNHLY, CDR2 FYNNEI. V gave up 6 bases and J gave up 3 bases; unmatched junction bases: 8. The CDR3 is 15 amino acids. The CDR3 loop is CASSRGDTYNQPQHF. The CDR3 region has the DNA TGTGCCAGCAGCAGGGGGGATACCTACAATCAGCCCCAGCATTTT.

The V call is TRBV19, the J call TRBJ1-2; 7 bases match TRBD1. The junction had 5 bases not matched to a gene; V was cut back by 4 bases and J by 0 bases. CDR3 length equals 15 residues. From germline, CDR1 is LNHDA and CDR2 SQIVND (reference sequence). The CDR3 spells CASSKGQVANYGYTF. The CDR3 DNA sequence: TGTGCCAGTAGTAAAGGACAGGTTGCTAACTATGGCTACACCTTC. The variable domain in full, completed from reference TRBV19 and TRBJ1-2, reads DGGITQSPKYLFRKEGQNVTLSCEQNLNHDAMYWYRQDPGQGLRLIYYSQIVNDFQKGDIAEGYSVSREKKESFPLTVTSAQKNPTAFYLCASSKGQVANYGYTFGSGTRLTVV.

The chain combines TRBV4-3 with TRBJ1-4; D ambiguous. The germline V and J ends were trimmed by 0 bases and 8 bases, with 7 bases remaining between them. This CDR3 region has 13 residues. From germline, CDR1 is LGHNA and CDR2 YSLEER. In DNA, the CDR3 is TGCGCCAGCAGCCAAGATGAGAGGGAAAAACTGTTTTTT. Translation: CASSQDEREKLFF.

Only a few counts were recorded for this clone. The genes are TRBV6-1 and TRBJ2-3, with D perhaps TRBD2 (6 bases). V shed 8 bases and J shed 2 bases, with 11 bases lying between them. CDR1 is MNHNS and CDR2 is SASEGT in the germline V gene. This CDR3 has 13 amino acids. The CDR3 DNA sequence: TGTGCCAGCTTGCGGGACTCCACAGATACGCAGTATTTT. Encoded protein: CASLRDSTDTQYF.

The chain is built from TRBV11-2 and TRBJ2-1; 14 bases are shared with TRBD2. The V gene's germline CDR1 is SGHAT and CDR2 FQNNGV. This CDR3 spans 14 amino acids. V dropped 4 bases and J dropped 9; count of bases not matched to a gene: 2. CDR3 coding DNA: TGTGCCAGCAGCTACGGGACTAGCGGGAGTGAGCAGTTCTTC. As protein: CASSYGTSGSEQFF.

The J gene is TRBJ1-6, the V gene TRBV30; 10 bases map to TRBD1. Germline lookup yields CDR1 GTSNPN and CDR2 SVGIG (reference sequence). The junction had 0 bases not matched to a gene; V was cut back by 3 bases and J by 7 bases. The length of the CDR3 is 13 residues. CDR3 DNA: TGTGCCTGGAGGGGACAGGGGAATTCACCCCTCCACTTT. It is translated as CAWRGQGNSPLHF.

The chain combines TRBV5-5 with TRBJ2-7, with D possibly matching TRBD1 (6 bases). The ends were cut back, 0 bases at V and 8 bases at J, with 12 bases in the middle. This CDR3 is 13 amino acids long. Germline V CDR1 and CDR2: SGHKS, YYEKEE (reference sequence). As DNA, the CDR3 is TGTGCCAGCAGCTTGGGGGACAACTCGAAGCAGTACTTC. It translates to CASSLGDNSKQYF.

The V gene is TRBV18, the J gene TRBJ1-4; no clear D gene. Germline V CDR1 and CDR2: KGHSH, LQKENI. Trimming removed 3 bases from V and 6 bases from J, with 8 bases in between. The CDR3 runs 13 residues. CDR3 region: CASSPDMDEKLFF. CDR3 bases: TGTGCCAGCTCACCTGACATGGATGAAAAACTGTTTTTT.

The rearrangement links TRBV28 to TRBJ1-1, with D maybe TRBD1 (6 bases). Germline V gene lookup returns CDR1 MDHEN and CDR2 SYDVKM. CDR3 size: 14 residues. The germline V and J ends were trimmed by 7 bases and 1 base, with 13 bases remaining between them. The CDR3 loop is CASKGQPPNTEAFF. The DNA of the CDR3 is TGTGCCAGCAAAGGACAGCCACCGAACACTGAAGCTTTCTTT.

This chain uses TRBV10-3 with TRBJ1-1; D gene ambiguous. The CDR3 covers 12 residues. Germline V gene data show CDR1 as ENHRY and CDR2 as SYGVKD. V lost 0 bases and J lost 11, with 10 bases in between. CDR3 in DNA: TGTGCCATCAGTGAGTCGACGGCGGGGGCTTTCTTT. This translates into CAISESTAGAFF.

By share, this clone counts as medium-sized (0.01 to 0.1%). This chain links TRBV29-1 with TRBJ2-5; D gene uncertain. From germline, CDR1 is SQVTM and CDR2 ANQGSEA. The V gene lost 7 bases and the J gene lost 2 bases, with 11 bases spanning the gap. The CDR3 covers 12 residues. CDR3 in DNA: TGCAGCGGAAACACCAATCAAGAGACCCAGTACTTC. Translating it yields CSGNTNQETQYF.

In this sample, this clone turned up a few times. This chain joins TRBV2 and TRBJ1-1, with 7 bases matching TRBD1. After removal of 6 bases from V and 2 bases from J, the junction contained 6 bases not matched to a gene. The germline CDR1 and CDR2 sequences are SNHLY and FYNNEI. The CDR3 totals 14 residues. DNA for the CDR3: TGTGCCAGCAGGATTAGGGACAGTAACACTGAAGCTTTCTTT. Protein sequence: CASRIRDSNTEAFF.

The V call is TRBV7-2, the J call TRBJ1-6, with D hard to call. The V gene lost 1 base and the J gene lost 12 bases, with 13 bases spanning the gap. Germline values: CDR1 SGHTA, CDR2 FQGNSA. The CDR3 extends over 14 amino acids. CDR3: CASSLGGGWKPLHF. The CDR3 region has the DNA TGTGCCAGCAGCTTAGGAGGTGGGTGGAAACCCCTCCACTTT.

This chain connects TRBV7-9 to TRBJ2-5; D is undetermined. This CDR3 comprises 11 residues. Trimming removed 5 bases at V and 5 bases at J, with 6 bases between. Looked up from germline, CDR1 is SEHNR and CDR2 is FQNEAQ (reference sequence). The CDR3, as DNA: TGTGCCAGCAGCCCCCGGGAGACCCAGTACTTC. This codes for CASSPRETQYF.

The chain links TRBV28 to TRBJ1-5; TRBD1 agrees at 7 bases. CDR3 length: 15 residues. The germline CDR1 and CDR2 sequences are MDHEN and SYDVKM. J was trimmed by 3 bases and V by 1 base; bases with no gene match: 3. CDR3 bases: TGTGCCAGCAGTTTATTACAGGGGTACAATCAGCCCCAGCATTTT. Translation: CASSLLQGYNQPQHF.

The gene calls are TRBV30 and TRBJ2-5; no reliable D call. The J call may be wrong; the DNA end is better matched by TRBJ2-7. Germline assignment: CDR1 GTSNPN and CDR2 SVGIG (reference sequence). The CDR3 sequence is 14 residues long. As DNA, the CDR3 is TGTGCCTGGAGTGTGGGCCCGAGCTCCTACGAGCAGTACTTC. Encoded protein: CAWSVGPSSYEQYF.

This chain links TRBV2 with TRBJ2-7; 10 nucleotides agree with TRBD2. V shed 4 bases, J shed 2 bases, and the junction held 8 bases outside the gene matches. The CDR3 sequence is 16 residues long. The germline V gene has CDR1 SNHLY and CDR2 FYNNEI. CDR3 sequence (DNA): TGTGCCAGCAGTGGAGGGAGCGGGAGGGCCACCTACGAGCAGTACTTC. Translated, it gives CASSGGSGRATYEQYF.

V gene TRBV11-2 combines with J gene TRBJ1-2; TRBD1 aligns across 9 bases. Germline V gives CDR1 SGHAT, CDR2 FQNNGV. Trimming removed 5 bases from V and 3 bases from J; junction bases left unmatched: 4. This CDR3 is 14 amino acids long. The DNA for the CDR3 is TGTGCCAGCAGCCCGGACAGGGGTGACTATGGCTACACCTTC. It specifies CASSPDRGDYGYTF.

The chain carries TRBV13 and TRBJ1-2, with D maybe TRBD1 (5 bases). The CDR3 is 12 amino acids. V lost 5 bases and J lost 8, with 12 bases in between. Germline assignment: CDR1 PRHDT and CDR2 FYEKMQ (reference sequence). CDR3 bases: TGTGCCAGCAGCGCGGGGGGTCGCGGCTACACCTTC. Translating it yields CASSAGGRGYTF. Full variable domain (missing parts from reference TRBV13 and TRBJ1-2): AAGVIQSPRHLIKEKRETATLKCYPIPRHDTVYWYQQGPGQDPQFLISFYEKMQSDKGSIPDRFSAQQFSDYHSELNMSSLELGDSALYFCASSAGGRGYTFGSGTRLTVV.

The rearrangement links TRBV5-4 to TRBJ2-7, with D maybe TRBD2 (5 bases). Germline CDR1 and CDR2: SGHNT and YYREEE (reference sequence). The V end was cut by 4 bases, the J end by 1 base, with 18 bases between. CDR3 length: 16 residues. CDR3 DNA sequence: TGTGCCAGCAGCCAAGAGGGTCAGTGGGATTCCTACGAGCAGTACTTC. It specifies CASSQEGQWDSYEQYF.

The rearrangement links TRBV5-6 to TRBJ2-1; possibly TRBD1 for D (6 bases). The V end was cut by 2 bases, the J end by 0 bases, with 6 bases between. Germline CDR1 is SGHDT and CDR2 is YYEEEE. CDR3 length equals 14 residues. CDR3 DNA sequence: TGTGCCAGCAGCTTCAGGGGCTCCTACAATGAGCAGTTCTTC. Encoded protein: CASSFRGSYNEQFF. The whole variable domain, remainder taken from reference TRBV5-6 and TRBJ2-1, is DAGVTQSPTHLIKTRGQQVTLRCSPKSGHDTVSWYQQALGQGPQFIFQYYEEEERQRGNFPDRFSGHQFPNYSSELNVNALLLGDSALYLCASSFRGSYNEQFFGPGTRLTVL.

This chain links TRBV30 with TRBJ2-5, with 10 nucleotides matching TRBD2. V lost 3 bases to trimming and J lost 5 bases; unmatched junction nucleotides: 3. This CDR3 is 13 amino acids long. The V gene's germline CDR1 is GTSNPN and CDR2 SVGIG (reference sequence). For the CDR3, the DNA is TGTGCCTGGAGAAGAGCGGGGGGGGAGACCCAGTACTTC. Encoded protein: CAWRRAGGETQYF.

The chain links TRBV15 to TRBJ1-1, with 7 bases lining up with TRBD1. The CDR3 runs 15 residues. CDR1 and CDR2 (germline): LNHNV, YYDKDF (reference sequence). With 5 bases clipped from V and 0 bases from J, the junction kept 6 bases outside the gene matches. CDR3: CATSGEGTVNTEAFF. The CDR3, as DNA: TGTGCCACCAGCGGGGAAGGGACAGTGAACACTGAAGCTTTCTTT.

The CDR3: CATAGQPNSPLHF. The CDR3 DNA follows: TGTGCCACCGCGGGACAGCCAAATTCACCCCTCCACTTT. The chain has TRBV15 and TRBJ1-6; 7 positions agree with TRBD1. J lost 7 bases, V lost 8 bases, and 5 bases had no gene match. The CDR3 extends over 13 amino acids. Looked up from germline, CDR1 is LNHNV and CDR2 is YYDKDF (reference sequence).

This chain uses TRBV2 with TRBJ2-2; no definite D call. The CDR3 contains 14 residues. V dropped 3 bases and J dropped 4 bases, with 9 bases sitting between them. Germline V gives CDR1 SNHLY, CDR2 FYNNEI. The CDR3 loop is CASSEKGGTGELFF. CDR3 nucleotides: TGTGCCAGCAGTGAGAAGGGTGGCACCGGGGAGCTGTTTTTT.

Here the CDR3 reads CASSTGYAASTDTQYF. The CDR3 DNA follows: TGTGCCAGCAGTACTGGTTACGCTGCTAGCACAGATACGCAGTATTTT. The rearrangement links TRBV7-9 to TRBJ2-3; D remains ambiguous. The CDR3 is made up of 16 amino acids. Trimming took 6 bases from V and 0 from J, leaving 16 bases between them. CDR1 and CDR2 (germline): SEHNR, FQNEAQ (reference sequence).